This TCR beta chain appears in the sequencing data of a study of T-cell reconstitution after alpha-beta-depleted transplantation in children. Broader study findings: From newly produced T cells came most of the T-cell counts and diversity one year after transplant. Elevated TCRbeta diversity at day 60 was traced, in some patients, to surviving recipient T cells and thymic progenitors. Alpha-beta T cells about two months after transplant reportedly derived from several hundred expanded graft clones.

A note on this clonotype: Its antigen is not identified.

Construction of the TCRbeta library involved unique molecular identifiers. MiXCR, applied by TCRdb to the PCR reads, yields one record per CDR3 protein. In the table there are about 830,000 distinct CDR3 sequences, 16% of which are singletons. CDR1 and CDR2 (germline): SNHLY, FYNNEI. V shed 4 bases, J shed 2 bases, and the junction held 7 bases outside the gene matches. This CDR3 spans 15 amino acids. The TCR sequence derives from a male patient between 10 and 17 years old who had a stem cell transplant for acute lymphoblastic leukemia, so the T cells may come from the graft donor. The chain is built from TRBV2 and TRBJ2-7, with TRBD2 identical over 8 bases. The input for sequencing was PBMCs, mostly from graft donor cells, taken 360 days after TCRalphabeta/CD19-depleted stem cell transplant. CDR3 sequence reads: CASSGVAGFTYEQYF. The CDR3 DNA follows: TGTGCCAGCAGTGGGGTAGCGGGATTTACCTACGAGCAGTACTTC.